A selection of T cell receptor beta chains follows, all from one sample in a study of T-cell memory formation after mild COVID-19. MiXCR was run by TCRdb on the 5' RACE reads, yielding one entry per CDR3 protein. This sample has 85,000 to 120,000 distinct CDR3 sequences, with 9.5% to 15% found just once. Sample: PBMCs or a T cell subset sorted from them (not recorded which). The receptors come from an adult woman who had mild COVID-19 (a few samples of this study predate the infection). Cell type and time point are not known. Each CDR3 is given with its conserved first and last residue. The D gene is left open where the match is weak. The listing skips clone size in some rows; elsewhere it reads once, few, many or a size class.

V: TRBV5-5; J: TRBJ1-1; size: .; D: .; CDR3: CASSLSDAGKAFF; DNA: TGTGCCAGCAGCTTGTCGGATGCGGGGAAAGCTTTCTTT
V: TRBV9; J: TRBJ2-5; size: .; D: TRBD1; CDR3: CASSAQGAVRLEETQYF; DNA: TGTGCCAGCAGCGCACAGGGGGCAGTCAGATTGGAAGAGACCCAGTACTTC
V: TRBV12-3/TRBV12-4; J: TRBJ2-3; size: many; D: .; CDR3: CASTLLGGTDTQYF; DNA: TGTGCCAGCACCTTGCTCGGGGGCACAGATACGCAGTATTTT
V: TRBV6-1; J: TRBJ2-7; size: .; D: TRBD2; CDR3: CASRGLAGGYYEQYF; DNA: TGTGCCAGCAGGGGACTAGCGGGGGGCTACTACGAGCAGTACTTC
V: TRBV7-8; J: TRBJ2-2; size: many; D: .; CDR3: CASSLETLDNTGELFF; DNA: TGTGCCAGCAGCTTAGAGACACTAGACAACACCGGGGAGCTGTTTTTT
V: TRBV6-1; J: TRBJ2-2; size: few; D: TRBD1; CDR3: CASSEYAQGARGGELFF; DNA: TGTGCCAGCAGTGAATACGCACAGGGGGCAAGGGGCGGGGAGCTGTTTTTT
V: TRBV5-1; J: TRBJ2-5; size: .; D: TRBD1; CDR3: CASSLGQGAETQYF; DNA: TGCGCCAGCAGCCTGGGACAGGGGGCGGAGACCCAGTACTTC
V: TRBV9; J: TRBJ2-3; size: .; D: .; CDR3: CASSPGDSRADTQYF; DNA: TGTGCCAGCAGCCCAGGGGACTCCCGGGCAGATACGCAGTATTTT
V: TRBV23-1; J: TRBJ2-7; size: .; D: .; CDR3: CASITMEGDTDDYEQYF; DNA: TGCGCCAGCATCACAATGGAGGGGGACACGGACGACTACGAGCAGTACTTC
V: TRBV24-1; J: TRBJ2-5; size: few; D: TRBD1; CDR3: CATSDWTGQETQYF; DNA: TGTGCCACCAGTGATTGGACAGGACAAGAGACCCAGTACTTC
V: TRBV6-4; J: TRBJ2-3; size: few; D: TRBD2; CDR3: CASSETSGGTDTQYF; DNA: TGTGCCAGCAGTGAAACTAGCGGGGGCACAGATACGCAGTATTTT
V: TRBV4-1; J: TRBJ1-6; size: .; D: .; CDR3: CASSQGRGTRGRSLHF; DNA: TGCGCCAGCAGCCAAGGTCGTGGGACCAGGGGCAGATCCCTCCACTTT
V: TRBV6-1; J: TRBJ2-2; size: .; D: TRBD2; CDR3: CASSVVRTSGGHTGELFF; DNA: TGTGCCAGCAGTGTGGTCAGGACTAGCGGGGGCCACACCGGGGAGCTGTTTTTT
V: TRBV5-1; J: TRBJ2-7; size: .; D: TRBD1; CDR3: CASSLSPGQGSHEQYF; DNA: TGCGCCAGCAGCCTCAGTCCGGGACAGGGGAGCCACGAGCAGTACTTC
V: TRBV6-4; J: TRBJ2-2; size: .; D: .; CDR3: CASSASGSGTGELFF; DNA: TGTGCCAGCAGTGCCTCGGGGTCGGGCACCGGGGAGCTGTTTTTT
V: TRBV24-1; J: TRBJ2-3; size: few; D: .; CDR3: CATSDTGSRPSDTQYF; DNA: TGTGCCACCAGTGATACCGGGAGCCGGCCGTCCGATACGCAGTATTTT
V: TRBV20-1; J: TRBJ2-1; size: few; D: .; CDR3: CSARETVHEQFF; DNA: TGCAGTGCTAGAGAGACAGTGCATGAGCAGTTCTTC
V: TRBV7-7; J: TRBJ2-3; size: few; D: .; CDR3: CASSPGSRHDPDTQYF; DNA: TGTGCCAGCAGTCCCGGGAGCCGCCACGATCCAGATACGCAGTATTTT
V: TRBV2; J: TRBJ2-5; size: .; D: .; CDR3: CASRVQETQYF; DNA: TGTGCCAGCAGAGTTCAAGAGACCCAGTACTTC
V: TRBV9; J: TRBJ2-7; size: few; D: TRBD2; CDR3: CASSLSGGMSSYEQYF; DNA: TGTGCCAGCAGTCTTTCCGGGGGGATGAGCTCCTACGAGCAGTACTTC
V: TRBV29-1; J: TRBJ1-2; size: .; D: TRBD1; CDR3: CSVEEDRGTNYGYTF; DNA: TGCAGCGTTGAGGAGGACAGGGGGACTAACTATGGCTACACCTTC
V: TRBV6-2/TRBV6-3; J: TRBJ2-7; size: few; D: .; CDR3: CASSLSDRQYEQYF; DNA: TGTGCCAGCAGTCTCTCCGACAGACAGTACGAGCAGTACTTC